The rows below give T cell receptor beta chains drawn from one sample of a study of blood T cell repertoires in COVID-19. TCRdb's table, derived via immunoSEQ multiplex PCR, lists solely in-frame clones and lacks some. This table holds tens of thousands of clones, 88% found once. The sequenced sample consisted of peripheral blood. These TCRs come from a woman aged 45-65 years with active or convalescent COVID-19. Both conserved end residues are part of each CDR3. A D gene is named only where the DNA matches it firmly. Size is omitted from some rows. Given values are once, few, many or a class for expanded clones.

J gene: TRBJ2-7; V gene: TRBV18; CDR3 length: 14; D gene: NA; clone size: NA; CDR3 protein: CASSPDQAIREQYF; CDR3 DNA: TGTGCCAGCTCACCAGACCAGGCTATACGGGAGCAGTACTTC
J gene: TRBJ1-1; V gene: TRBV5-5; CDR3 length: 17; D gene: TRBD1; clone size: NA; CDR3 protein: CATHRDRIGGMNTEAFF; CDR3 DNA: TGTGCCACCCACCGGGACAGGATCGGCGGGATGAACACTGAAGCTTTCTTT
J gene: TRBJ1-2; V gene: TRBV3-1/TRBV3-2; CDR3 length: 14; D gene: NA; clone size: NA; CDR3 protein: CASSQVAGNYGYTF; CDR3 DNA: TGTGCCAGCAGCCAAGTTGCAGGGAACTATGGCTACACCTTC
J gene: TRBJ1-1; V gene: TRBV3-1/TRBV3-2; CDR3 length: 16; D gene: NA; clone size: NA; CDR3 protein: CASSQEEGRRNTEAFF; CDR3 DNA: TGTGCCAGCAGCCAAGAGGAGGGACGGAGGAACACTGAAGCTTTCTTT
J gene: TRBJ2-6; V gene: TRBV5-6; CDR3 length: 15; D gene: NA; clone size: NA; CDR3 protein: CASSLRSSGANVLTF; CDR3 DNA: TGTGCCAGCAGCTTGAGGAGCTCTGGGGCCAACGTCCTGACTTTC
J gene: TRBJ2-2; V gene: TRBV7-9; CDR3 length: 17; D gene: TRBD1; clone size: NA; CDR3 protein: CASSSGAAGGPTGELFF; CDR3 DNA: TGTGCCAGCAGCTCTGGGGCCGCAGGGGGCCCCACCGGGGAGCTGTTTTTT
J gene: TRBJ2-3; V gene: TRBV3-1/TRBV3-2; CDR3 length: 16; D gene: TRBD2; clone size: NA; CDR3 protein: CASSIMGLAKSDTQYF; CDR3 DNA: TGTGCCAGCAGCATAATGGGACTAGCGAAGTCAGATACGCAGTATTTT
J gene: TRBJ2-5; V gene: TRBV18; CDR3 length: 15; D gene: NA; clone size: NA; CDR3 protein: CASSPLAGAEETQYF; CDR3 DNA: TGTGCCAGCTCACCACTCGCCGGAGCGGAAGAGACCCAGTACTTC
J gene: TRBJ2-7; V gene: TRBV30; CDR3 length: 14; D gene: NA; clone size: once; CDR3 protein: CAWSVQEGLDEQYF; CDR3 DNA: TGTGCCTGGAGTGTACAGGAGGGCCTTGACGAGCAGTACTTC
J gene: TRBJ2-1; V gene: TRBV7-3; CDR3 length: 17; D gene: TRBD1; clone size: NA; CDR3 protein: CASSLTYGTGVGNEQFF; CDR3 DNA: TGTGCCAGCAGCTTAACGTATGGGACAGGTGTGGGCAATGAGCAGTTCTTC
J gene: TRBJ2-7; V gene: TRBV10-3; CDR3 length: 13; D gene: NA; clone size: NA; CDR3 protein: CAISAGLSYEQYF; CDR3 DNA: TGTGCCATCAGTGCGGGTCTGAGCTACGAGCAGTACTTC
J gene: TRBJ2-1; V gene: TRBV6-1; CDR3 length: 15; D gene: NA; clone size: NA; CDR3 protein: CASSETGEGYNEQFF; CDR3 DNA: TGTGCCAGCAGTGAGACAGGGGAGGGCTACAATGAGCAGTTCTTC
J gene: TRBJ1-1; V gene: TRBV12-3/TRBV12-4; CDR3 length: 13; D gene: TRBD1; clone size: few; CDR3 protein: CASTMGQLTEAFF; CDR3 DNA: TGTGCCAGCACTATGGGACAGTTAACTGAAGCTTTCTTT
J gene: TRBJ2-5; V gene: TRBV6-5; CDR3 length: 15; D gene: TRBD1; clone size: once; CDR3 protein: CASRSRDSIFQTQYF; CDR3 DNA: TGTGCCAGCAGAAGCCGGGACAGCATCTTCCAGACTCAGTACTTC
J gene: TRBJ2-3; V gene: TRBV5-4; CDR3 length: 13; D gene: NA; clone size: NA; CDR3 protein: CASSLGSGDTQYF; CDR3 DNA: TGTGCCAGCAGCTTGGGCTCAGGAGATACGCAGTATTTT
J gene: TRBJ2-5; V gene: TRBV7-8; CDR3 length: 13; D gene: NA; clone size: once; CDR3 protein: CASSLVEGERVDF; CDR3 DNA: TGTGCCAGCAGCTTAGTAGAGGGAGAGCGGGTGGACTTC
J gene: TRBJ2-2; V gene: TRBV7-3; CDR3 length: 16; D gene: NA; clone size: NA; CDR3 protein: CASRSGSGKDTGELFF; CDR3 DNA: TGTGCCAGCCGAAGCGGAAGCGGCAAGGACACCGGGGAGCTGTTTTTT
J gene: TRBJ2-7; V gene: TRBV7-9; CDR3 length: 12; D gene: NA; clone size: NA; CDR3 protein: CASSPTGGEQYF; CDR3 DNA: TGTGCCAGCAGCCCCACCGGGGGCGAGCAGTACTTC
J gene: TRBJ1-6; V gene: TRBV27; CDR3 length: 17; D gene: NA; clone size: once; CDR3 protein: CASRLGSGGTYNSPLHF; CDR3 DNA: TGTGCCAGCAGGTTGGGGAGTGGCGGGACCTATAATTCACCCCTCCACTTT
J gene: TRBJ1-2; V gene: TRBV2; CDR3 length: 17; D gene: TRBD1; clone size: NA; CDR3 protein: CASSEGPGQGFNYGYTF; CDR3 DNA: TGTGCCAGCAGTGAAGGTCCGGGACAGGGTTTCAACTATGGCTACACCTTC
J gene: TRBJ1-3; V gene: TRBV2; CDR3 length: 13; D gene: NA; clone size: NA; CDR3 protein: CASSWGAGNTIYF; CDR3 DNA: TGTGCCAGCAGTTGGGGGGCTGGAAACACCATATATTTT
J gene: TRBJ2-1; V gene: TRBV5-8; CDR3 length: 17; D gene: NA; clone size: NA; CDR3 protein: CASSLELADISYNEQFF; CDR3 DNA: TGTGCCAGCAGCTTGGAACTAGCCGATATTTCCTACAATGAGCAGTTCTTC
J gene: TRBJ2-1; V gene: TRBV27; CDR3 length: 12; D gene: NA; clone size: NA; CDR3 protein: CASSLTGNEQFF; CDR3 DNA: TGTGCCAGCAGTTTAACAGGAAATGAGCAGTTCTTC
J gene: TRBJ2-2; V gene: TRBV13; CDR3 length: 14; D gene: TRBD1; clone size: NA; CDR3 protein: CASSLQGVTGELFF; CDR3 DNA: TGTGCCAGCAGCTTACAGGGGGTCACCGGGGAGCTGTTTTTT
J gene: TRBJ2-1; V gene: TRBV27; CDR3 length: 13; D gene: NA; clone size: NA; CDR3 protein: CASSLLAINEQFF; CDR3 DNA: TGTGCCAGCAGCCTACTAGCTATCAATGAGCAGTTCTTC
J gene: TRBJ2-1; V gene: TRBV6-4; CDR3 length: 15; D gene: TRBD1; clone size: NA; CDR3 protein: CASSEEGALYNEQFF; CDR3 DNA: TGTGCCAGCAGTGAAGAGGGGGCCTTATACAATGAGCAGTTCTTC
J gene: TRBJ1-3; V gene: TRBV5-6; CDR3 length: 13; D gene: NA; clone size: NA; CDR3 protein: CASSTLSGNTIYF; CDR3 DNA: TGTGCCAGCAGCACTCTATCTGGAAACACCATATATTTT
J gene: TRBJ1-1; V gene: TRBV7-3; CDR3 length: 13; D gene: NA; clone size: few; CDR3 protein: CASSFWAGTEAFF; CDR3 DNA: TGTGCCAGCAGCTTTTGGGCAGGCACTGAAGCTTTCTTT
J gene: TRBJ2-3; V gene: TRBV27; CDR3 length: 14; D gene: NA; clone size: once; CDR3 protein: CASTPGEGTDTQYF; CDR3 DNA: TGTGCCAGCACCCCGGGAGAGGGCACAGATACGCAGTATTTT
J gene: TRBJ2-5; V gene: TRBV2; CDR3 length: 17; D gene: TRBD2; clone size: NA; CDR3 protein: CASSERGLAGGGETQYF; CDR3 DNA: TGTGCCAGCAGTGAACGGGGACTAGCGGGAGGAGGAGAGACCCAGTACTTC
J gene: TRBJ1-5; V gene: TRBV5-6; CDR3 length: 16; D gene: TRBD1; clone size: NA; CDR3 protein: CASSLGTGESNQPQHF; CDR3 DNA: TGTGCCAGCAGCTTGGGGACAGGAGAGAGCAATCAGCCCCAGCATTTT
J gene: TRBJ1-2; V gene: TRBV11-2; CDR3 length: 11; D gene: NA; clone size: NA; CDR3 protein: CASSTGLGYTF; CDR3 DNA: TGTGCCAGCAGCACAGGGTTGGGCTACACCTTC
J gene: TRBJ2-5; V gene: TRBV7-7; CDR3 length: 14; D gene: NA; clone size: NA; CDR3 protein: CASSRGHIQETQYF; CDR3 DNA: TGTGCTAGCAGCCGGGGACACATCCAAGAGACCCAGTACTTC
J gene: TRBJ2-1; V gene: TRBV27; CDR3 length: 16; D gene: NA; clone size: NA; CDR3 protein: CASRSESRGFYNEQFF; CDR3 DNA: TGTGCCAGCCGTAGTGAGAGCAGGGGATTTTACAATGAGCAGTTCTTC
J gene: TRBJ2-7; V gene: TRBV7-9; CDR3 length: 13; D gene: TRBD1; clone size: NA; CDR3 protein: CASSSGGGYEQYF; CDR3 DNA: TGTGCCAGCAGCTCAGGGGGCGGCTACGAGCAGTACTTC
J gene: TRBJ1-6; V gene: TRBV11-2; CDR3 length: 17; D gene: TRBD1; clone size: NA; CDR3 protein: CASSLDPDRGFDSPLHF; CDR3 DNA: TGTGCCAGCAGCTTAGATCCGGACAGGGGGTTTGATTCACCCCTCCACTTT
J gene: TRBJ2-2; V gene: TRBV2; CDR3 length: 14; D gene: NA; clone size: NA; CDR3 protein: CASNRATNTGELFF; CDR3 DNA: TGTGCCAGCAACAGGGCTACGAACACCGGGGAGCTGTTTTTT